Below are 5 T cell receptor beta chains sequenced from a single sample in a study of blood T cells in healthy people across ages. Primed by a sample-barcoded 5' primer and a J-beta primer mix, a second PCR proceeded for about 6 to 11 cycles. Each CDR3 protein is one row after TCRdb ran MiXCR on the 5' RACE reads. Seen here are approximately 1,000,000 distinct CDR3 sequences, around 45% observed once, and the top ten hold under 20%. Sequenced input: blood. These receptors were taken from a woman aged 55-75 years in good health.

The chain is built from TRBV7-6 and TRBJ2-1; D may be TRBD1 (6 bases). This CDR3 is 15 amino acids long. Trimming took off 4 bases at V and 7 bases at J, with 17 bases between the two ends. Germline CDR1 SGHVS, CDR2 FNYEAQ. The CDR3 loop is CASSSPDRKANEQFF. The CDR3 bases are TGTGCCAGCAGCTCCCCGGACAGAAAGGCGAATGAGCAGTTCTTC.

This clonotype has just a few counts. The CDR3 is CSAPGRPQETQYF. The CDR3 DNA sequence: TGCAGTGCCCCGGGACGCCCCCAAGAGACCCAGTACTTC. The chain combines TRBV20-1 with TRBJ2-5; D might be TRBD1 or TRBD2, each matching 5 bases. The germline CDR1 and CDR2 sequences are DFQATT and SNEGSKA (reference sequence). V lost 6 bases and J lost 1, with 12 bases in between. The CDR3 sequence is 13 residues long.

Notes on this clonotype: Just one base apart from a much larger clone, this may be a read error. V usage is TRBV7-7 and J usage is TRBJ2-7; the D call may be TRBD1 or TRBD2 (5 bases each). The germline V gene encodes CDR1 SSHAT and CDR2 FNYEAQ (reference sequence). V was trimmed by 0 bases and J by 5 bases, leaving 8 bases between them. CDR3 size: 13 residues. Here the CDR3 DNA reads TGTGCCAGCAGCTTAGCGGGGACCAACGAGCAGTACTTC. Amino acids: CASSLAGTNEQYF.

The CDR3 bases are TGTGCCAGCAGTGCAACTAGCGGGATGACCGGGGAGCTGTTTTTT. Translating gives CASSATSGMTGELFF. The rearrangement uses TRBV6-1 and TRBJ2-2; TRBD2 agrees at 10 bases. The CDR3 totals 15 residues. Germline loops: CDR1 MNHNS, CDR2 SASEGT. Unmatched junction bases numbered 4, after V lost 4 bases and J lost 5 bases.

The gene calls are TRBV7-8 and TRBJ2-7; TRBD2 matches 8 bases. V lost 1 base and J lost 3; bases outside the gene matches: 5. This CDR3 has 15 amino acids. From germline, CDR1 is SGHVS and CDR2 FQNEAQ. CDR3 DNA: TGTGCCAGCAGCTTAGAAGCGGGAGATAACTACGAGCAGTACTTC. It translates to CASSLEAGDNYEQYF. The full variable domain, with the rest looked up from reference TRBV7-8 and TRBJ2-7, is GAGVSQSPRYKVAKRGQDVALRCDPISGHVSLFWYQQALGQGPEFLTYFQNEAQLDKSGLPSDRFFAERPEGSVSTLKIQRTQQEDSAVYLCASSLEAGDNYEQYFGPGTRLTVT.